This T cell receptor (beta chain) was identified in a study of cytomegalovirus exposure and HLA in healthy donors (dated by TCRdb to the late 2010s). Study-level background: In an earlier analysis of several hundred of the donors, under 300 Gb of sequence data and 100 million or so unique TCR beta sequences from 150 million to 200 million T cells were reported. All discovery cohort repertoires had been generated using a single sequencing platform. To predict cytomegalovirus infection status, the study brought together high-throughput TCR immunosequencing, statistical association of individual TCRs with disease status, and machine learning. Using immunosequencing, the study profiled T cell repertoires from 500 to 800 subjects and related those repertoires to cytomegalovirus serostatus. In addition to the first cohort of 666 subjects, a separate validation cohort of approximately 120 different subjects was used. The study aimed to test whether signatures of past pathogen exposure could be identified by cataloging public T cell receptors. The later analysis used no new phenotypic data to find candidate immune exposures, relying instead on TCR beta sequences and their occurrence across donors. To decide whether each TCR beta V gene segment behaved as functional or pseudogenic, an earlier analysis of approximately 620 of the donors relied on high-throughput TCR beta sequencing. About five DR-DQ haplotypes were treated as single units for association and clustering because of strong linkage in the cohort. Donor age, sex, ethnicity and CMV serostatus were compiled alongside the repertoire data. In a later genetic analysis, genome-wide SNP genotypes for about 65% of the 666 donors were used, and that subset was treated as a discovery cohort. An early release covering some 640 HLA-typed donors comprised about 300 gigabases of sequencing data and 85 million to 100 million unique TCR sequences. The number of typed donors differed by locus: about 629-640 for A, B, C, DRB1 and DQB1; approximately 520 for DQA1; 606 for DPA1; and 400 to 480 for DPB1. In a later analysis, previously published TCR beta repertoires from some 640 donors were re-analyzed and high-resolution HLA genotyping was added so that TCR occurrence patterns could be studied. Across 300 to 400 genotyped donors of the cohort, an average of roughly 200,000 unique TCR beta nucleotide sequences per donor were sequenced, and 15% to 20% of those sequences were non-productive. Among the roughly 390 genotyped donors, around 79% belonged to the genetic ancestry cluster associated with self-reported Caucasian donors. Class I and class II HLA loci were covered by the typing at four-digit resolution. Study-wide conclusions, independent of this receptor: According to a later analysis, TCR association rates differed among HLA loci, with DRB1 alleles showing the most associated TCRs and HLA-C alleles showing the fewest. In the study, 150 to 200 TCR beta chains were listed as associated with cytomegalovirus. In this cohort, only TCR beta chains were sequenced, and detectable features were limited by the absence of alpha or paired-chain data. The earlier analysis of 587 of the donors excluded roughly 16 rarely observed V segments, including chromosome 9 orphons, because counts were too low. CMV serostatus was the only immune exposure information available for the cohort. Across donors, most TCR sequences were observed very rarely, whereas some public TCRs were present in many individuals. The classifier was reported to diagnose cytomegalovirus status with high specificity and sensitivity in both the original and validation cohorts. In a later analysis, some 18,000 TCR beta sequences were associated with specific HLA alleles at a false discovery rate of 0.05. Correlated functional status among segregating V segments might reflect linkage disequilibrium, but an unknown experimental factor could not be ruled out. Compared with equally common non-associated chains, HLA-associated TCR beta chains in a later analysis were more clonally expanded and had lower generation probabilities. A later genetic analysis associated a missense DCLRE1C variant with V-gene and J-gene trimming of TCR beta chains, and an independent cohort replicated the association. In an earlier analysis of about 550 of the donors, most TCR beta V segments were observed in productive rearrangements about 90% or about 30% of the time, broadly matching IMGT annotations. Most CMV-associated TCR beta chains appeared to be HLA-restricted in a later analysis, and the HLA associations seemed to be driven largely by CMV exposure. Presence/absence analyses assumed roughly uniform sequencing depth across donors, an assumption that may not hold. A further reported finding was that TCR beta sequences accurately predicted the HLA-A and HLA-B alleles for most subjects in the first cohort. A cluster of highly shared sequence variants was judged likely to represent a technical artifact of the sequencing pipeline. In a later genetic analysis, fewer N-insertions in productive TCRs were reported among donors in an Asian-associated ancestry cluster than the roughly 710-donor mean. Several of the top co-occurrence clusters appeared to be linked to parvovirus B19, influenza, CMV and Epstein-Barr virus, according to a later analysis. Because HLA typing was unavailable for some donors at each locus, only the typed subset was used in association tests. Strong co-occurrence of HLA alleles, especially DR and DQ, made assigning TCR associations to individual alleles difficult. In vitro tests confirmed that three of the cytomegalovirus-associated TCR beta chains recognize cytomegalovirus antigens. The authors suggested that the approach could potentially be generalized to other disease states and immunological phenotypes. Some IMGT-functional V segments, including TRBV6-2 and TRBV6-3, could not be distinguished by the 87-base-pair reads and were therefore excluded.

In total, roughly 670 healthy bone marrow donors made up the cohort. At the time of sampling, every cohort member was nominally healthy, though immune exposures that went unrecorded were likely present. The donor tested CMV seropositive, placing the donor among the 250 to 300 seropositive members of the cohort. Every donor gave a peripheral blood sample, and the peripheral blood mononuclear cells from that sample were used for TCR beta sequencing. The Qiagen DNeasy Blood Extraction Kit was used to extract genomic DNA from the blood cell samples. CDR3 length: 17 amino acids, cysteine to phenylalanine. Left in the record is the CDR3 DNA by itself, 51 bases read in frame from the first base. The germline ends are 14 bases apart after V is trimmed by 2 bases and J by 0 bases. The germline V gene gives CDR1 as ENHRY and CDR2 as SYGVKD. Receptors were amplified or captured by the immunoSEQ multiplex PCR assay. For the multiplex PCR, a mixture combining 60 forward primers for TCR Vbeta segments and 13 reverse primers for TCR Jbeta segments was used. The CDR3 region of rearranged TCR beta genes was amplified from genomic DNA by a multiplex PCR assay. The Illumina HiSeq System was used to sequence the amplified TCR beta libraries as 87-base-pair reads. The source study handled its data this way. Across the roughly 600 repertoires, a later analysis counted roughly 77 million unique TCR beta chains, roughly 11 million of which were shared by at least two donors. A nearest-neighbor algorithm error-corrected the raw reads and collapsed the reads into unique sequences, merging closely related sequences to remove PCR and sequencing errors. To assign V, D and J gene segments, CDR3 sequences were aligned to IMGT reference sequences. Each retained sequence needed at least a six-nucleotide match to both a V gene segment and a J gene segment. A rearrangement was called productive if the CDR3 had no stop codons and remained in frame with V and J, and every other rearrangement was called non-productive. CDR3 was defined according to IMGT convention as the region running from the second conserved V-encoded cysteine to the conserved J-encoded phenylalanine. The earlier analysis of 500 to 750 of the donors excluded any sequence lacking an unambiguous match to a single V gene segment. An earlier analysis of a few hundred of the donors classified V segments as functional when productive rearrangements were above 56.7% and as segregating when the standard deviation between donors was above 5%. A statistical classification framework was developed to diagnose cytomegalovirus status using the catalog of TCR beta chain sequences. In a later analysis, TCR nucleotide sequences were compared against IMGT/GENE-DB human TR gene sequences so that V and J genes could be assigned. A later analysis assigned CDR3 sequences and most-parsimonious VDJ recombination scenarios with the TCRdist pipeline. In a later analysis, every TCR beta chain was defined by the combination of its CDR3 amino acid sequence and its V-gene family, and reads without a unique V-gene family were dropped. A later analysis removed 450 to 600 highly shared, low-generation-probability nucleotide sequences to deal with suspected cross-contamination and a sequencing artifact. For each public chain, a later analysis derived a clonal expansion index from normalized ranks of inferred template counts within each repertoire. In a later analysis, generation probabilities were computed using a VDJ recombination model fitted to out-of-frame rearrangements, and the results were checked against IGoR. Hypergeometric tests were used in a later analysis to score TCR-TCR, TCR-HLA and TCR-CMV co-occurrence, with a repertoire-size bias correction applied to the TCR pairs. In a later analysis, false discovery rates were estimated by permuting HLA or CMV assignments 20 times. A later analysis grouped co-occurring TCRs with DBSCAN, adding TCRdist sequence similarity when clustering within HLA-allele-positive subsets. Repertoires with fewer than 30,000 or more than 120,000 public chains, plus five repertoires with anomalous nucleotide sharing, were excluded from co-occurrence clustering. The table was pulled from immuneACCESS by TCRdb, which kept in-frame rearrangements only. Such tables lose some clones; where checked, under half of the loss comes from unresolved V genes, and the rest has no known cause. That table supplies the V and J calls and clone size; D and trimming were determined from the DNA. Present in this sample are 100,000 to 150,000 clones, 65% to 85% of which were seen just once. Roughly 4% of the sample comes from the top ten.

Concerning this clone: The clone's antigen remains unknown. The input lacks base qualities; no much larger clone sits a single base away.

The V and J segments used are TRBV10-3 and TRBJ2-1, with the D gene call left open. The sample taken for sequencing was PBMCs. The receptor's source is a man in his late teens or twenties in good health and CMV-seropositive. This receptor carries the CDR3 CAISEPHGSRSYNEQFF. The DNA reads TGTGCCATCAGTGAGCCCCACGGGTCCCGCTCCTACAATGAGCAGTTCTTC.